One TCR beta chain is described in this entry. V shed 7 bases and J 4 bases; nucleotides not matched to a gene: 3. The CDR3 length is 14 residues. Germline values: CDR1 SNHLY, CDR2 FYNNEI. This sample stems from a study of blood T cell repertoires in COVID-19. About the research overall: Samples taken during acute and convalescent COVID-19 were collected in the United States, Italy and Spain. T cells, B-cell-depleted T cells, or PBMCs supplied cDNA or gDNA.

Original processing notes: Reference gene primer amplification gave estimated nucleated cell counts. Sequencing used immunoSEQ multiplex PCR; TCRdb keeps in-frame clones, though not all of them. Clonal size and the V and J genes are those of that table, whereas D and trimming came from the DNA. Of about 210,000 clones in the sample, 89% were seen once. V usage is TRBV2 and J usage is TRBJ2-2; TRBD1 matches at 10 bases. The sequence came from a woman aged 40 to 49 with acute or convalescent COVID-19. Sequencing was performed on peripheral blood. The CDR3 protein is CASMRTGGTGELFF. The DNA for the CDR3 is TGTGCCAGCATGAGGACAGGGGGCACCGGGGAGCTGTTTTTT.